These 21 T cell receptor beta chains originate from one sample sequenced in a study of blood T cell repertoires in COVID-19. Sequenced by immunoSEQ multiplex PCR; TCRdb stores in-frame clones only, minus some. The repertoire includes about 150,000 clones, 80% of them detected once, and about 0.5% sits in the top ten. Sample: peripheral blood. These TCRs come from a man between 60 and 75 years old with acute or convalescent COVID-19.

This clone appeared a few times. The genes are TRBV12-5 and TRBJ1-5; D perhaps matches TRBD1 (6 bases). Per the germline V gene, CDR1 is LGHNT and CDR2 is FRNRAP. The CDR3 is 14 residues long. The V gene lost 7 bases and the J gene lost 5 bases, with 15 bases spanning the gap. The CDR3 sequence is CASAQGSGHQPQHF. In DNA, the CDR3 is TGTGCTAGTGCTCAGGGGTCGGGACATCAGCCCCAGCATTTT.

CDR3 DNA sequence: TGTGCCAGCAGCCTTAGACAGGGTGCACTGAGAGAGACCCAGTACTTC. Amino acid sequence: CASSLRQGALRETQYF. This chain connects TRBV3-1 (or the pseudogene TRBV3-2) to TRBJ2-5, with 7 bases identical to TRBD1. With V trimmed by 4 bases and J by 4 bases, 12 bases remained unmatched. The length of the CDR3 is 16 residues. The V gene's germline CDR1 is LGHDT and CDR2 YNNKEL (reference sequence).

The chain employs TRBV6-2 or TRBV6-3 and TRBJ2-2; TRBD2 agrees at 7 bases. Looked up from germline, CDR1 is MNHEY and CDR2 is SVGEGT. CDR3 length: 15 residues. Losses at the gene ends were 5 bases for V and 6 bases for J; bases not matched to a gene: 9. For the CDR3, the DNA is TGTGCCAGCAGTCGGGGTCTAGCGGTGGCCGGGGAGCTGTTTTTT. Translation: CASSRGLAVAGELFF.

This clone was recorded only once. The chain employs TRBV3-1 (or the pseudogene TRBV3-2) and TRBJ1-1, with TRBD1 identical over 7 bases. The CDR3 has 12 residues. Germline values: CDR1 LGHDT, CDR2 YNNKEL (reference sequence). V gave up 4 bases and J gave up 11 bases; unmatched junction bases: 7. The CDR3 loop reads CASSPDRVRAFF. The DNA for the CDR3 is TGTGCCAGCAGCCCCGACAGGGTGCGCGCTTTCTTT.

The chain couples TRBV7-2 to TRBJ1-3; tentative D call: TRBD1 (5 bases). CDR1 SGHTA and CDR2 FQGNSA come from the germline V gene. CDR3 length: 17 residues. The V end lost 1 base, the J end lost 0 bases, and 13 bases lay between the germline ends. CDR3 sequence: CASSLVPGYFSGNTIYF. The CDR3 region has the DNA TGTGCCAGCAGCTTAGTGCCAGGGTACTTCTCTGGAAACACCATATATTTT.

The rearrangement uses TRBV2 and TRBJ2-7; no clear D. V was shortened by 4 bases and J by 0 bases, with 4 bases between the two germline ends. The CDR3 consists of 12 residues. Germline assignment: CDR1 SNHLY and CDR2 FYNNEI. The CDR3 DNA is TGTGCCAGCAGTGCCAGCTCCTACGAGCAGTACTTC. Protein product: CASSASSYEQYF.

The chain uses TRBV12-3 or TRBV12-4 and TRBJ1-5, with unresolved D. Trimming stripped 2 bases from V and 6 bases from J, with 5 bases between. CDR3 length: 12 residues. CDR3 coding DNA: TGTGCCAGCAGTTTACAGGTTCAGCCCCAGCATTTT. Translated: CASSLQVQPQHF.

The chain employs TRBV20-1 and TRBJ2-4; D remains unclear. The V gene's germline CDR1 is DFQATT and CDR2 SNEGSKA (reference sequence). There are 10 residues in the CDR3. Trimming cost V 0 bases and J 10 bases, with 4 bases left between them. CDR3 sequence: CSARDRIQYF. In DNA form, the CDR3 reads TGCAGTGCTAGAGATAGAATTCAGTACTTC.

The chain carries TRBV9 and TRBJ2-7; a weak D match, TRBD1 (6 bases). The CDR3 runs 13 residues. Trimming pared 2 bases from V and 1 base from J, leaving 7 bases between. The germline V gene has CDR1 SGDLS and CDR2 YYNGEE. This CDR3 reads CASSVGQSYEQYF. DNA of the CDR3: TGTGCCAGCAGCGTTGGACAGTCCTACGAGCAGTACTTC.

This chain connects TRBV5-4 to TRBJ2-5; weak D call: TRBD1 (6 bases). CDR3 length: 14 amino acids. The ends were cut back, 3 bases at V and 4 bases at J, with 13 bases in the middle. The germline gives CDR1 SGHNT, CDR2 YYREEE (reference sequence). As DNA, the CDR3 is TGTGCCAGCAGCTACAACAGGGTTTTAGAGACCCAGTACTTC. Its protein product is CASSYNRVLETQYF.

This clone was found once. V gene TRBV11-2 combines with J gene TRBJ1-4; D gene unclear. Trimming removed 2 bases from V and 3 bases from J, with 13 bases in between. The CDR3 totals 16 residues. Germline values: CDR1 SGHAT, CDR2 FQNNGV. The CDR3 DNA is TGTGCCAGCAGCTTAACATCACCAGTGTCTAATGAAAAACTGTTTTTT. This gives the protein CASSLTSPVSNEKLFF. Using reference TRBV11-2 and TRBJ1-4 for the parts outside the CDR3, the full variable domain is EAGVAQSPRYKIIEKRQSVAFWCNPISGHATLYWYQQILGQGPKLLIQFQNNGVVDDSQLPKDRFSAERLKGVDSTLKIQPAKLEDSAVYLCASSLTSPVSNEKLFFGSGTQLSVL.

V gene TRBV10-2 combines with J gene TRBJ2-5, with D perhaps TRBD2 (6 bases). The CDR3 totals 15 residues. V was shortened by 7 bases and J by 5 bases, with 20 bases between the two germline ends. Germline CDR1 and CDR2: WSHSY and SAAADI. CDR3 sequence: CASTAGTGDRETQYF. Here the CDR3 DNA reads TGCGCCAGCACCGCTGGGACGGGAGATCGGGAGACCCAGTACTTC.

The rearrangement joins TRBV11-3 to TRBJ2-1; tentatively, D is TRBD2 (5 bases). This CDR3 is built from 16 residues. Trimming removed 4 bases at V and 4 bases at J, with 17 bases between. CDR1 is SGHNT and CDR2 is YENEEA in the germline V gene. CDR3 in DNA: TGTGCCAGCAGCTCTACACGAGGGTCCCAATACAATGAGCAGTTCTTC. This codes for CASSSTRGSQYNEQFF.

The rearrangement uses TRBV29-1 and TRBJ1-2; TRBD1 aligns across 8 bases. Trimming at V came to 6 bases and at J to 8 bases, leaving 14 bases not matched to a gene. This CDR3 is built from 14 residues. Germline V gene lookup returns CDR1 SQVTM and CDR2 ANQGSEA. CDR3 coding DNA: TGCAGCGTCGCCATCCTCCAGGGGGCGGGGGGCTACACCTTC. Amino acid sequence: CSVAILQGAGGYTF.

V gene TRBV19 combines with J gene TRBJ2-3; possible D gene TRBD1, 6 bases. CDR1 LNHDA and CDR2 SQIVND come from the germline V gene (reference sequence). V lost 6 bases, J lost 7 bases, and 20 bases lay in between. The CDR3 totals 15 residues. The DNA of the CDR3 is TGTGCCAGTAGGCAACAGGGCCAGGCCAGGTATACGCAGTATTTT. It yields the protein CASRQQGQARYTQYF.

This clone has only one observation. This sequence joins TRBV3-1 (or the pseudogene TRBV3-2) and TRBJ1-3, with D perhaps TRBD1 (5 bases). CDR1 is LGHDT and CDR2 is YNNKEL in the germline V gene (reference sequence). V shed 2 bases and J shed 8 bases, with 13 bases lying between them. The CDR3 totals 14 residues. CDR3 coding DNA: TGTGCCAGCAGCCAATCGAGTAGGGGTGACACCATATATTTT. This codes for CASSQSSRGDTIYF.

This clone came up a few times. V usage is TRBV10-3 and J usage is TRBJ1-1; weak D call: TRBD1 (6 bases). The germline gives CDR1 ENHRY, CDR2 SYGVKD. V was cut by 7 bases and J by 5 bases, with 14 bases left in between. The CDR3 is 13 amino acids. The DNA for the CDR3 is TGTGCCATCACCGGACTAGGGGGGACTGAAGCTTTCTTT. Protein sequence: CAITGLGGTEAFF.

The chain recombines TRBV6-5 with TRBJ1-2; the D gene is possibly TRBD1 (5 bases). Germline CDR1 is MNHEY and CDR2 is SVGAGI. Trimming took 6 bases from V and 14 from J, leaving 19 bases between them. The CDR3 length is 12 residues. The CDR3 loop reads CASSPESTGKTF. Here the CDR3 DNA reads TGTGCCAGCAGCCCCGAAAGCACAGGAAAGACCTTC.

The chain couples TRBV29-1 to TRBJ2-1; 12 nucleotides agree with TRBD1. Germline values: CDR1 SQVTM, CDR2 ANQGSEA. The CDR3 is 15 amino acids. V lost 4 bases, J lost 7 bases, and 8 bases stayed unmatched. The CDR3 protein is CSVVSGTGGPNEQFF. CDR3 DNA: TGCAGCGTTGTCTCCGGGACAGGGGGCCCGAATGAGCAGTTCTTC.

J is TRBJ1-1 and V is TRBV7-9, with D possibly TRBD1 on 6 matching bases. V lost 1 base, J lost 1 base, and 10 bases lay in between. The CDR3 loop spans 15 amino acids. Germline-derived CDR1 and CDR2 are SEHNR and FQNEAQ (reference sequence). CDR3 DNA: TGTGCCAGCAGCTTAGTGGGCAGGGGGAACACTGAAGCTTTCTTT. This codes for CASSLVGRGNTEAFF.

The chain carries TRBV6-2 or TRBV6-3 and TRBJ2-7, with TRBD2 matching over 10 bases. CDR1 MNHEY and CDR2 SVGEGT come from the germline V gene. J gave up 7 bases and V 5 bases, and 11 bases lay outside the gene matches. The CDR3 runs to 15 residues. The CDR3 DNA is TGTGCCAGCAGTCCGAGCGGGAGGGCCTTCGGGGAGCAGTACTTC. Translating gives CASSPSGRAFGEQYF.